This paragraph reports one T cell receptor beta chain. Germline V gives CDR1 LNHDA, CDR2 SQIVND (reference sequence). This CDR3 is built from 18 residues. The V end was cut by 2 bases, the J end by 0 bases, with 17 bases between. The source of the sample is a study of blood T cell repertoires in COVID-19. Background on the study: Samples came from the United States, Italy and Spain, spanning acute and convalescent COVID-19.

Profiling relied on immunoSEQ multiplex PCR, and the TCRdb table lists in-frame clones only, not all of them. Of under 300,000 clones listed, approximately 86% were seen once; the top ten hold 1.5% to 2%. Sequencing was done on a sample of PBMCs or T cells enriched from blood (not recorded which). This clonotype originated in a woman between 45 and 60 years old who had recovered from COVID-19. The chain couples TRBV19 to TRBJ1-3, with D tentatively TRBD1 (5 bases). CDR3 residues: CASSILDRQANSGNTIYF. Written as DNA, the CDR3 is TGTGCCAGTAGTATACTCGACAGACAAGCCAACTCTGGAAACACCATATATTTT.